This T cell receptor (beta chain) was captured by sequencing in a study of blood T cell repertoires in COVID-19. Across the whole study: The United States, Italy and Spain provided the acute and convalescent COVID-19 samples. T cells, B-cell-depleted T cells, or PBMCs provided the cDNA or gDNA that served as material.

Using immunoSEQ multiplex PCR, the repertoire was profiled, and TCRdb retains in-frame clones only, with some absent. The sample carries 200,000 to 250,000 clones, 75% to 85% recorded once. The germline CDR1 and CDR2 sequences are MGHDK and SYGVNS. The V end was cut by 1 base, the J end by 7 bases, with 13 bases between. This CDR3 has 14 residues. Followed longitudinally, the Seattle patients had been enrolled during active infection. Input material: peripheral blood. This receptor was taken from an elderly woman with COVID-19, enrolled during active disease. The chain is built from TRBV25-1 and TRBJ1-1; D is perhaps TRBD1 (5 bases). The CDR3 region is CASSESGSRDEAFF. CDR3 coding DNA: TGTGCCAGCAGTGAATCAGGGTCTAGAGATGAAGCTTTCTTT.